This T cell receptor beta chain appears in the sequencing data of a study of blood T cell repertoires in COVID-19. Study-level background: The United States, Italy and Spain supplied acute and convalescent COVID-19 samples. PBMCs, B-cell-depleted T cells, or T cells were the source of the cDNA or gDNA that made up the material.

Trimming pared 5 bases from V and 1 base from J, leaving 15 bases between. CDR3 length equals 17 residues. Germline V gene sequence: CDR1 SGHAT, CDR2 FQNNGV. The assay was immunoSEQ multiplex PCR, and TCRdb's table has in-frame clones only and misses some. The sample lists roughly 140,000 clones, more than 70% occurring once. Material: peripheral blood. This TCR came from a human donor in a cohort sampled during active COVID-19. This rearrangement joins TRBV11-2 to TRBJ2-6; a weak D match, TRBD2 (6 bases). CDR3 DNA: TGTGCCAGCAGCCCACCAGGAGGGTTGTCTGGGGCCAACGTCCTGACTTTC. Translation gives CASSPPGGLSGANVLTF.